This TCR beta chain emerged from a study of cytomegalovirus exposure and HLA in healthy donors. The PCR ran on 60 Vbeta and 13 Jbeta primers. Original methodology: Among the unique TCR beta chains that a later analysis counted, about 86 million in all, 9.5 million to 12 million were shared. The repertoire was sequenced with immunoSEQ multiplex PCR; TCRdb's copy has only in-frame clones and lacks some. V, J and clone size were drawn from that table, and D and trimming were deduced from the DNA. The sample includes about 250,000 clones, 70% to 90% of them seen just once. The CDR3 consists of 14 residues. Germline values: CDR1 SGHTA, CDR2 FQGTGA. Trimming cost V 1 base and J 7 bases, with 10 bases left between them. Comments on this clone: The target antigen is unknown.

Findings and limits, study-wide: Being productive about 87% or about 30% of the time was typical of most TCR beta V segments in an earlier analysis. Three CMV-associated chains proved CMV antigen-specific in vitro. It was reported that TCR beta sequences correctly inferred the HLA-A and HLA-B alleles for most subjects.

Material: PBMCs. This clonotype was sampled from a girl aged 2 to 10 in good health and CMV-seronegative. The chain couples TRBV7-3 to TRBJ2-2; TRBD1 is a possible D gene (7 bases). CDR3 in DNA: TGTGCCAGCAGCTTAAGCGGGGACAGCGGGGAGCTGTTTTTT. Encoded protein: CASSLSGDSGELFF. The full variable domain, its missing parts supplied by reference TRBV7-3 and TRBJ2-2, is GAGVSQTPSNKVTEKGKYVELRCDPISGHTALYWYRQSLGQGPEFLIYFQGTGAADDSGLPNDRFFAVRPEGSVSTLKIQRTERGDSAVYLCASSLSGDSGELFFGEGSRLTVL.